What follows describes a single TCR beta chain. The data were taken from a study of blood T cell repertoires in COVID-19. In the authors' workflow: Estimation of nucleated cell counts was performed using reference gene primer amplification. Profiling relied on immunoSEQ multiplex PCR, and the TCRdb table lists in-frame clones only, not all of them. That table is the source of V, J and clone size, and D and trimming were worked out from the DNA. The sample carries 150,000 or so clones, 80% to 90% recorded once. Germline CDR1 and CDR2: SQVTM and ANQGSEA. The ends were cut back, 2 bases at V and 8 bases at J, with 15 bases in the middle. The CDR3 runs 13 residues. The age range of participants was 18 to 89 years, with residence in roughly 25 US areas. Membership in each cohort depended on participant-reported clinical history. Recovered participants had two consecutive negative NP/OP PCR tests, healthcare professional clearance, or symptom resolution.

The V gene is TRBV29-1, the J gene TRBJ1-2; D possibly corresponds to TRBD1 (6 bases). This TCR was sampled from a man over 45 who had recovered from COVID-19. What was sequenced was PBMCs or T cells enriched from blood (not recorded which). CDR3 residues: CSVERGRGEGYTF. Here the CDR3 DNA reads TGCAGCGTTGAAAGGGGGAGGGGTGAAGGCTACACCTTC.